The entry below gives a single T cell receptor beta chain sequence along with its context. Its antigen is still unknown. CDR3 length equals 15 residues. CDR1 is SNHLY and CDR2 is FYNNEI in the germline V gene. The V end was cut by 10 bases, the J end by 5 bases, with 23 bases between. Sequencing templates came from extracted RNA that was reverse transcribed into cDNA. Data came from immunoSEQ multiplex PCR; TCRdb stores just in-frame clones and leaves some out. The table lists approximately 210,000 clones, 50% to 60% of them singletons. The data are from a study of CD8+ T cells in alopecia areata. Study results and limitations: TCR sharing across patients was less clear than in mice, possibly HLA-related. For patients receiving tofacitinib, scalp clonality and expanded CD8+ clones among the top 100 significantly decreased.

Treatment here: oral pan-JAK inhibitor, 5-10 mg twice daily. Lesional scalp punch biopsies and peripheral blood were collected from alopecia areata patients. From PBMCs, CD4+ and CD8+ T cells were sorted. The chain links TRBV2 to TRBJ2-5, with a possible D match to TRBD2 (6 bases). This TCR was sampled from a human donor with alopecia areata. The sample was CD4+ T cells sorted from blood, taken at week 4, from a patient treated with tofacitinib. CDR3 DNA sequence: TGTGCCAACTCACCGAACCCCGGGAGAAGGGAGACCCAGTACTTC. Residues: CANSPNPGRRETQYF. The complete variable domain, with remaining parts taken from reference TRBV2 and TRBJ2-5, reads EPEVTQTPSHQVTQMGQEVILRCVPISNHLYFYWYRQILGQKVEFLVSFYNNEISEKSEIFDDQFSVERPDGSNFTLKIRSTKLEDSAMYFCANSPNPGRRETQYFGPGTRLLVL.